The 32 T cell receptor beta chains in this list originate from one sample, sequenced in a study of PD-L1 blockade in urothelial cancer (dated by TCRdb to 2016 to 2017). This sample's time point label indicates: peripheral blood 6 weeks after treatment start. The method behind the library was the immunoSEQ multiplex PCR assay. Held by TCRdb, this immuneACCESS table contains in-frame sequences only and omits some clones. Under half of the omission traces to an unresolved V gene where checked; the cause of the rest is unknown. Here the sample has roughly 110,000 clones; less than 95% occur a single time. The leading ten clones occupy 3% to 4.5% of the sample. The source was PBMCs, collected around atezolizumab (anti-PD-L1) treatment. The receptor source for this set is a man in his 60s with urothelial cancer.

This rearrangement joins TRBV5-5 to TRBJ1-5; TRBD1 might be the D (6 bases). V was cut by 0 bases and J by 4 bases, with 20 bases left in between. The CDR3 covers 18 residues. Germline V gene lookup returns CDR1 SGHKS and CDR2 YYEKEE (reference sequence). The CDR3 DNA reads TGTGCCAGCAGCTTGGGGACAGAAGGGGGGCGGGGGAATCAGCCCCAGCATTTT. Its protein product is CASSLGTEGGRGNQPQHF. Looking up the rest from reference TRBV5-5 and TRBJ1-5 gives the full variable domain: DAGVTQSPTHLIKTRGQQVTLRCSPISGHKSVSWYQQVLGQGPQFIFQYYEKEERGRGNFPDRFSARQFPNYSSELNVNALLLGDSALYLCASSLGTEGGRGNQPQHFGDGTRLSIL.

J is TRBJ2-6 and V is TRBV6-1; D may be TRBD1 (5 bases). Per germline, CDR1 MNHNS and CDR2 SASEGT. The CDR3 sequence is 17 residues long. V was cut by 4 bases and J by 2 bases, with 15 bases left in between. The CDR3 DNA reads as TGTGCCAGCAGTGTCAGGGTGGTGGGCACTGGGGCCAACGTCCTGACTTTC. Amino acids: CASSVRVVGTGANVLTF.

The V call is TRBV19, the J call TRBJ2-1; 11 nucleotides agree with TRBD2. CDR1 and CDR2 from the germline V gene are LNHDA and SQIVND (reference sequence). The trim removed 5 bases at V and 4 bases at J, leaving 7 bases unmatched. This CDR3 contains 16 residues. In DNA, the CDR3 is TGTGCCAGTAGTCCCGCCGGGACTAGCGGTTACAATGAGCAGTTCTTC. Translated, it gives CASSPAGTSGYNEQFF.

V usage is TRBV5-8 and J usage is TRBJ1-1; D call uncertain. CDR3 length equals 15 residues. Trimming stripped 4 bases from V and 3 bases from J, with 16 bases between. Germline V lookup: CDR1 SGHTS, CDR2 YDEGEE. Here the CDR3 DNA reads TGTGCCAGCAGCCCTGGACGGAGGTGGGACACTGAAGCTTTCTTT. As protein: CASSPGRRWDTEAFF.

A word on this clone: At one boundary the junction diverges from the germline segment, which might be a read error. The chain is built from TRBV28 and TRBJ1-5; the D is unclear. The CDR3 has 12 amino acids. Germline V CDR1 and CDR2: MDHEN, SYDVKM. Here the CDR3 DNA reads TGTGCCAGCAGTCACCGCGGACTTTCCGGGTATTTT. This translates into CASSHRGLSGYF.

This clone was seen just once. This sequence joins TRBV9 and TRBJ1-6; maybe TRBD1 (5 bases). With 0 bases removed from V and 10 bases from J, the gap between germline ends came to 14 bases. The germline V gene has CDR1 SGDLS and CDR2 YYNGEE. This CDR3 has 15 residues. The CDR3 nucleotides read TGTGCCAGCAGCGTAGGTCCAGGGCTTAGCTCACCCCTCCACTTT. Translation: CASSVGPGLSSPLHF.

The J gene is TRBJ2-6, the V gene TRBV4-3; D might be TRBD2 (6 bases). The germline CDR1 and CDR2 sequences are LGHNA and YSLEER. This CDR3 comprises 18 residues. Trimming pared 0 bases from V and 2 bases from J, leaving 14 bases between. CDR3 sequence reads: CASSQDLLGGAGANVLTF. Here the CDR3 DNA reads TGCGCCAGCAGCCAAGATTTACTAGGCGGGGCTGGGGCCAACGTCCTGACTTTC.

The rearrangement uses TRBV6-5 and TRBJ1-1; a weak D match, TRBD1 (6 bases). The CDR3 length is 14 residues. CDR1 MNHEY and CDR2 SVGAGI come from the germline V gene. V was trimmed by 6 bases and J by 3 bases, leaving 14 bases between them. CDR3 protein: CASRLTGYDTEAFF. Here the CDR3 DNA reads TGTGCCAGCAGACTTACAGGGTACGACACTGAAGCTTTCTTT.

The chain couples TRBV5-1 to TRBJ2-1, with 13 bases fitting TRBD2. The length of the CDR3 is 16 residues. CDR1 is SGHRS, CDR2 YFSETQ, per germline. The junction had 3 bases not matched to a gene; V was cut back by 3 bases and J by 3 bases. CDR3 in amino acids: CASSWGTSGIYNEQFF. CDR3 in DNA: TGCGCCAGCAGCTGGGGGACTAGCGGGATCTACAATGAGCAGTTCTTC.

This clone was observed a single time. The V gene is TRBV19, the J gene TRBJ2-5; 10 bases match TRBD1. The germline CDR1 and CDR2 sequences are LNHDA and SQIVND (reference sequence). CDR3 length: 15 residues. The ends lost 6 bases at V and 0 bases at J; junction bases unmatched: 4. The DNA for the CDR3 is TGTGCCAGTAGGCCGGGACAGGGGTACCAAGAGACCCAGTACTTC. Translation gives CASRPGQGYQETQYF. Variable domain in full (rest from reference TRBV19 and TRBJ2-5): DGGITQSPKYLFRKEGQNVTLSCEQNLNHDAMYWYRQDPGQGLRLIYYSQIVNDFQKGDIAEGYSVSREKKESFPLTVTSAQKNPTAFYLCASRPGQGYQETQYFGPGTRLLVL.

The chain uses TRBV19 and TRBJ1-5; D perhaps matches TRBD1 (6 bases). Germline V lookup: CDR1 LNHDA, CDR2 SQIVND (reference sequence). The CDR3 is 13 amino acids. Trimming took 7 bases from V and 6 from J, leaving 13 bases between them. The CDR3 loop reads CASKSDRTQPQHF. In nucleotides, the CDR3 is TGTGCCAGTAAATCCGACAGGACTCAGCCCCAGCATTTT.

The rearrangement links TRBV28 to TRBJ1-5; TRBD1 is a possible D gene (6 bases). Germline assignment: CDR1 MDHEN and CDR2 SYDVKM. The V end was cut by 5 bases, the J end by 0 bases, with 11 bases between. This CDR3 region has 15 residues. The DNA of the CDR3 is TGTGCCAGCAGTCTGGACAGAAATAGCAATCAGCCCCAGCATTTT. It codes for CASSLDRNSNQPQHF.

The CDR3, as DNA: TGCGCCAGCAGCCAAGGATCACAGGGGGTCGCCAGCAATGAGCAGTTCTTC. It specifies CASSQGSQGVASNEQFF. The chain uses TRBV4-1 and TRBJ2-1, with 8 bases aligning to TRBD1. The V segment lost 1 base and the J segment 6 bases; nucleotides outside the gene matches: 11. Germline CDR1 and CDR2: MGHRA and YSYEKL. The length of the CDR3 is 17 residues.

The chain links TRBV5-1 to TRBJ2-7; possible D gene TRBD2, 5 bases. Germline V lookup: CDR1 SGHRS, CDR2 YFSETQ. The CDR3 has 13 residues. V was pared by 2 bases and J by 1 base, with 7 bases between. CDR3 nucleotide sequence: TGCGCCAGCAGCTTCGGGGAGTCCTACGAGCAGTACTTC. Residues: CASSFGESYEQYF.

J is TRBJ2-5 and V is TRBV7-3; 10 positions agree with TRBD1. This CDR3 has 15 residues. The V and J ends lost 5 bases and 4 bases, in that order; junction bases with no gene match: 7. CDR1 SGHTA and CDR2 FQGTGA come from the germline V gene. CDR3 bases: TGTGCCAGCAGCCTCGGACAGGGGGTAGGAGAGACCCAGTACTTC. It is translated as CASSLGQGVGETQYF.

The chain is built from TRBV7-9 and TRBJ2-2; 7 bases fit TRBD1. With 5 bases clipped from V and 0 bases from J, the junction kept 6 bases outside the gene matches. CDR1 SEHNR and CDR2 FQNEAQ come from the germline V gene (reference sequence). The CDR3 consists of 16 residues. CDR3 protein: CASSHPGQTNTGELFF. The CDR3 bases are TGTGCCAGCAGCCATCCGGGACAGACGAACACCGGGGAGCTGTTTTTT. The entire variable domain, with the rest obtained from reference TRBV7-9 and TRBJ2-2, is as follows: DTGVSQNPRHKITKRGQNVTFRCDPISEHNRLYWYRQTLGQGPEFLTYFQNEAQLEKSRLLSDRFSAERPKGSFSTLEIQRTEQGDSAMYLCASSHPGQTNTGELFFGEGSRLTVL.

The CDR3 nucleotides read TGTGCCAGCAGCCCAAGGACGGGATCCTACAATGAGCAGTTCTTC. It yields the protein CASSPRTGSYNEQFF. The rearrangement joins TRBV7-9 to TRBJ2-1; maybe TRBD2 (5 bases). Trimming left V 5 bases short and J 1 base short, with 12 bases between. This CDR3 is 15 amino acids long. CDR1 SEHNR and CDR2 FQNEAQ come from the germline V gene (reference sequence).

The chain carries TRBV7-9 and TRBJ2-3; possibly TRBD2 for D (6 bases). V was clipped by 7 bases and J by 4 bases, with 18 bases between them. Germline assignment: CDR1 SEHNR and CDR2 FQNEAQ (reference sequence). The CDR3 totals 15 residues. CDR3 DNA sequence: TGTGCCAGCACCCACGGGCGGGGTGGGGCAGATACGCAGTATTTT. Amino acid sequence: CASTHGRGGADTQYF.

The chain joins TRBV2 to TRBJ2-5; D unresolved. V was clipped by 1 base and J by 0 bases, with 3 bases between them. CDR3 length: 13 amino acids. Germline V gene lookup returns CDR1 SNHLY and CDR2 FYNNEI. The CDR3 is CASSEDYQETQYF. CDR3 nucleotide sequence: TGTGCCAGCAGTGAAGACTACCAAGAGACCCAGTACTTC.

V and J are TRBV18 and TRBJ2-3; no reliable D call. V was trimmed by 3 bases and J by 4 bases, leaving 11 bases between them. Germline loops: CDR1 KGHSH, CDR2 LQKENI. The CDR3 runs 14 residues. The CDR3: CASSPSVSADTQYF. DNA of the CDR3: TGTGCCAGCTCACCCAGCGTGAGTGCAGATACGCAGTATTTT.

The chain employs TRBV30 and TRBJ1-5, with D tentatively TRBD1 (5 bases). There are 13 residues in the CDR3. V was shortened by 0 bases and J by 4 bases, with 7 bases between the two germline ends. From germline, CDR1 is GTSNPN and CDR2 SVGIG (reference sequence). CDR3 in amino acids: CAWSVQGNQPQHF. In DNA form, the CDR3 reads TGTGCCTGGAGTGTTCAGGGAAATCAGCCCCAGCATTTT.

This sequence joins TRBV6-1 and TRBJ2-7; 9 bases are shared with TRBD1. The length of the CDR3 is 15 residues. With V trimmed by 6 bases and J by 2 bases, 8 bases remained unmatched. Germline loops: CDR1 MNHNS, CDR2 SASEGT. The CDR3 coding sequence is TGTGCCAGCAGACAAACAGGGGGCGTCCCCTACGAGCAGTACTTC. Amino acid sequence: CASRQTGGVPYEQYF.

The chain combines TRBV19 with TRBJ1-5, with 10 bases lining up with TRBD1. V was pared by 3 bases and J by 1 base, with 9 bases of the junction left unmatched. This CDR3 has 18 amino acids. CDR1 and CDR2 (germline): LNHDA, SQIVND (reference sequence). The CDR3 region has the DNA TGTGCCAGTAGTATGGGTGTGGGACAGGGGAGGAGCAATCAGCCCCAGCATTTT. This sequence encodes CASSMGVGQGRSNQPQHF.

The V and J genes are TRBV7-8 and TRBJ1-4, with D possibly matching TRBD1 (5 bases). CDR1 SGHVS and CDR2 FQNEAQ come from the germline V gene. This CDR3 contains 16 residues. The V end was cut by 5 bases, the J end by 7 bases, with 20 bases between. In DNA form, the CDR3 reads TGTGCCAGCAGCGACACCCTCAGGGCGGTGGGTGAAAAACTGTTTTTT. Its translation is CASSDTLRAVGEKLFF. The full variable domain, with the rest looked up from reference TRBV7-8 and TRBJ1-4, is GAGVSQSPRYKVAKRGQDVALRCDPISGHVSLFWYQQALGQGPEFLTYFQNEAQLDKSGLPSDRFFAERPEGSVSTLKIQRTQQEDSAVYLCASSDTLRAVGEKLFFGSGTQLSVL.

J is TRBJ2-3 and V is TRBV5-4, with D tentatively TRBD1 (7 bases). Trimming removed 4 bases from V and 0 bases from J, with 15 bases in between. The V gene's germline CDR1 is SGHNT and CDR2 YYREEE (reference sequence). The CDR3 is made up of 16 amino acids. The CDR3: CASSPQGGSSTDTQYF. In DNA form, the CDR3 reads TGTGCCAGCAGCCCCCAGGGGGGCTCTAGCACAGATACGCAGTATTTT.

The chain carries TRBV4-3 and TRBJ1-4, with D perhaps TRBD1 (6 bases). Trimming cost V 3 bases and J 1 base, with 12 bases left between them. Germline values: CDR1 LGHNA, CDR2 YSLEER. The CDR3 consists of 16 residues. The CDR3 protein is CASSQFSGVTNEKLFF. The CDR3 coding sequence is TGCGCCAGCAGCCAGTTCTCAGGGGTAACTAATGAAAAACTGTTTTTT.

This chain connects TRBV4-3 to TRBJ2-1; D gene ambiguous. The length of the CDR3 is 15 residues. In germline, CDR1 is LGHNA, CDR2 YSLEER. V was clipped by 4 bases and J by 2 bases, with 12 bases between them. DNA for the CDR3: TGCGCCAGCAGCCGCGAGTGGAGAACCTACAATGAGCAGTTCTTC. Its protein product is CASSREWRTYNEQFF.

A single count supports this clone. J is TRBJ2-6 and V is TRBV13; TRBD2 matches at 9 bases. The CDR3 runs to 20 residues. CDR1 and CDR2 (germline): PRHDT, FYEKMQ (reference sequence). Germline trimming cut 5 bases from V and 0 bases from J; bases unmatched to any gene: 14. CDR3 nucleotides: TGTGCCAGCAGCAACTCCGAGGGGCTAGCGGGGCCCTCTGGGGCCAACGTCCTGACTTTC. It yields the protein CASSNSEGLAGPSGANVLTF.

The chain couples TRBV6-5 to TRBJ2-7; 10 bases fit TRBD2. Per the germline V gene, CDR1 is MNHEY and CDR2 is SVGAGI. The length of the CDR3 is 14 residues. Trimming removed 5 bases from V and 2 bases from J; junction bases left unmatched: 3. DNA for the CDR3: TGTGCCAGCAGTCCCGGACTAGCGGCCTACGAGCAGTACTTC. This sequence encodes CASSPGLAAYEQYF.

The V call is TRBV29-1, the J call TRBJ1-4; D may be TRBD1 (6 bases). CDR1 and CDR2 (germline): SQVTM, ANQGSEA. This CDR3 spans 13 amino acids. V dropped 7 bases and J dropped 7 bases, with 16 bases sitting between them. As DNA, the CDR3 is TGCAGCGGGTCCCCAGGGGTGGGTGAAAAACTGTTTTTT. Amino acid sequence: CSGSPGVGEKLFF.

V and J are TRBV11-2 and TRBJ1-1; D not resolved. The CDR3 is made up of 15 amino acids. Germline V gene data show CDR1 as SGHAT and CDR2 as FQNNGV. The germline V and J ends were trimmed by 1 base and 5 bases, with 14 bases remaining between them. CDR3 bases: TGTGCCAGCAGCTTAGGCCTTGGACGCGGGACTGAAGCTTTCTTT. Protein product: CASSLGLGRGTEAFF.

The J gene is TRBJ2-7, the V gene TRBV21-1; the listed D gene, TRBD1, was not tested against the DNA. TRBV21-1 counts as a pseudogene. This CDR3 has 17 amino acids. Here the CDR3 reads CASSGGRTGKFVYEQYF. The CDR3 DNA follows: TGTGCCAGCAGCGGGGGACGGACAGGGAAATTTGTCTACGAGCAGTACTTC.